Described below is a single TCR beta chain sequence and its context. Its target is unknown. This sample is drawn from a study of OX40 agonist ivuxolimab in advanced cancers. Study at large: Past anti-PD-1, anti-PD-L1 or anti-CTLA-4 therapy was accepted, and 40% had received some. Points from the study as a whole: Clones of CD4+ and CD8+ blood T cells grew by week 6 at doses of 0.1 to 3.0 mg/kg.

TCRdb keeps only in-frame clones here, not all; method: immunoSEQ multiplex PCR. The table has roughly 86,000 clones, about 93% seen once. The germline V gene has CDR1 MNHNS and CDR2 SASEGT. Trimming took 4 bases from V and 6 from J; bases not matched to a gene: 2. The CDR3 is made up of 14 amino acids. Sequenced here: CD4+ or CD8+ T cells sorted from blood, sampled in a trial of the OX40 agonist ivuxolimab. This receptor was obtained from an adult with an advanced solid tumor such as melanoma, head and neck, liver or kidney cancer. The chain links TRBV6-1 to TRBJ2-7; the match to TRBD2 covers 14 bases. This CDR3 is CASSGLAGGGEQYF. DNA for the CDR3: TGTGCCAGCAGTGGACTAGCGGGAGGGGGCGAGCAGTACTTC.